This passage covers 6 T cell receptor beta chains from one sample sequenced in a study of T-cell reconstitution after alpha-beta-depleted transplantation in children. Construction of the TCRbeta library involved unique molecular identifiers. TCRdb re-called the PCR reads through MiXCR, storing one row per CDR3 protein. The table shows 540,000 or so distinct CDR3 sequences, with under 30% occurring only once. The input for sequencing was PBMCs, mostly from graft donor cells, taken 360 days after TCRalphabeta/CD19-depleted stem cell transplant. These receptors originate from a boy younger than two who had a stem cell transplant for acute myeloid leukemia, so the T cells may come from the graft donor.

This clonotype was observed at least ten times. This chain uses TRBV4-1 with TRBJ2-2; D is ambiguous. The CDR3 is 14 residues long. From germline, CDR1 is MGHRA and CDR2 YSYEKL. Trimming took off 6 bases at V and 3 bases at J, with 11 bases between the two ends. CDR3 in amino acids: CASRNGEYTGELFF. Here the CDR3 DNA reads TGCGCCAGCAGGAACGGAGAATACACCGGGGAGCTGTTTTTT.

The chain couples TRBV24-1 to TRBJ2-1, with 7 positions matching TRBD1. J was trimmed by 9 bases and V by 7 bases; bases with no gene match: 2. The CDR3 contains 11 residues. Germline loops: CDR1 KGHDR, CDR2 SFDVKD. The DNA for the CDR3 is TGTGCCACCAGACAGGGGCGTGAGCAGTTCTTC. It yields the protein CATRQGREQFF.

This clonotype has at least ten counts. J is TRBJ2-7 and V is TRBV12-3 or TRBV12-4, with 8 bases lining up with TRBD1. The length of the CDR3 is 15 residues. V was clipped by 3 bases and J by 0 bases; unmatched bases: 4. The CDR3 nucleotides are TGTGCCAGCAGTTTCGGGACAGGCCTCTCCTACGAGCAGTACTTC. Residues: CASSFGTGLSYEQYF.

V gene TRBV28 combines with J gene TRBJ2-3; TRBD1 agrees at 8 bases. The V segment lost 3 bases and the J segment 0 bases; nucleotides outside the gene matches: 2. Germline assignment: CDR1 MDHEN and CDR2 SYDVKM. The CDR3 is 15 amino acids. The CDR3 spells CASSFGTGSTDTQYF. CDR3 in DNA: TGTGCCAGCAGTTTCGGGACAGGTAGCACAGATACGCAGTATTTT.

The gene calls are TRBV6-5 and TRBJ2-3, with D possibly called TRBD1 or TRBD2 (5 bases each). The CDR3 consists of 15 residues. Per the germline V gene, CDR1 is MNHEY and CDR2 is SVGAGI. Trimming removed 2 bases at V and 5 bases at J, with 14 bases between. The CDR3 DNA reads TGTGCCAGCAGTTACGACGGGGCGCTGAAAGATACGCAGTATTTT. It translates to CASSYDGALKDTQYF.

The chain couples TRBV15 to TRBJ1-1, with TRBD1 matching over 7 bases. This CDR3 region has 17 residues. Germline-derived CDR1 and CDR2 are LNHNV and YYDKDF (reference sequence). V was clipped by 4 bases and J by 0 bases; unmatched bases: 11. The CDR3 DNA sequence: TGTGCCACCAGCAACCATCCAGGGGGTAACATGAACACTGAAGCTTTCTTT. Its translation is CATSNHPGGNMNTEAFF.